The T cell receptor beta chain under discussion was sequenced for a study of identical twins listed by TCRdb under 2016. General notes on the study: To test whether fetal clonotypes persist, this study deep-sequenced TCR alpha and beta repertoires from monozygotic twins, from unrelated adults of various ages, and from cord blood. Replicate twin experiments were performed at different times using different library preparation protocols to rule out contamination. What the research found in general, with its limitations: In monozygotic twins, recombination models systematically underestimated out-of-frame TCR alpha sharing, but the models matched the sharing seen between unrelated individuals. Zero-insertion analyses could be partly confounded by invariant T cells such as MAIT and iNKT, though diverse VJ usage argued against such confounding for most clonotypes. Excess twin sharing in beta out-of-frame sequences was weaker because fewer shared sequences lowered the signal-to-noise ratio. Abundant cord blood beta clonotypes carried fewer insertions; young adult naive repertoires showed a weaker similar trend, while memory repertoires showed none. Because the same donors could not be followed over many years, the conclusions depended on cross-sectional statistical analysis. Compared with coincidental sharing between unrelated individuals, out-of-frame TCR alpha sequences shared between twins had an excess of sequences with low generation probability.

The cysteine opens and the phenylalanine closes a CDR3 of 16 amino acids. Here the CDR3 DNA is all that survives: 48 bases in frame from base 1. Reading the germline V gene gives CDR1 SNHLY and CDR2 FYNNEI. A distance of 17 bases separates the germline ends of V and J, which lose 1 base and 8 bases respectively. This clonotype came up a few times. Its antigen remains undetermined. The input lacks base qualities; no much larger clone sits a single base away. The library was obtained by 5' RACE. The sample was run on an Illumina HiSeq 2000. Template switching added a universal primer binding site, and the final cDNA carried a unique molecular identifier that allowed TCR cDNA molecules to be counted accurately. Specific primers in the conserved constant-segment region were used to synthesize first-strand cDNA for the TCR alpha and beta chains. To control for contamination, every cDNA library was double barcoded, receiving both a SMART-Mk sample barcode and Illumina barcodes. TruSeq adapter sequences along with Illumina sample barcodes were introduced in two successive PCR steps. TCR alpha and beta cDNA libraries were sequenced on the Illumina HiSeq platform with custom primers. As for the authors' bioinformatics: Unique molecular identifiers were extracted from raw reads with MiGEC, and CDR3 positions were determined with MiXCR. Recombination models were inferred per individual with the repgenHMM and IGoR tools using an EM algorithm. The analysis of shared clonotypes was done with the tcR package in R, with sharing normalized by the product of cloneset sizes. Out-of-frame nonproductive sequences were analyzed to study raw recombination free of thymic and clonal selection effects. The public reads were run again by TCRdb, first through fastp at Q25 and then through MiXCR, and only productive beta chains were kept. Each record represents a unique CDR3 protein, reported with the most common genes and DNA among its rows. For this entry, the V and J calls and clone size follow TCRdb and not the study's own pipeline. This sample comprises about 210,000 distinct CDR3 sequences, around 10% of them detected only once. Together, the top ten hold 5.1% of the sample.

Every donor was a healthy Caucasian. Using Miltenyi CD45RO+ enrichment and human naive T-cell isolation kits, memory (CD45RO+) and naive T cells were isolated from PBMC. The chain joins TRBV2 to TRBJ1-4; too little of a D gene remains to name it. The TCR originated in a woman aged 18 to 35 in good health. Input material: memory (CD45RO+) T cells sorted from blood. The cell subset or site tag for this specimen amounts to: CD45RO+ enriched T cells. Here the CDR3 is given as CASSEVDVSSAEKLFF. The nucleotide sequence reads as follows: TGTGCCAGCAGTGAAGTTGACGTCTCCTCAGCCGAAAAACTGTTTTTT.